A selection of T cell receptor beta chains follows, all from one sample in a study of blood T cells in healthy people across ages. TCRdb independently ran MiXCR on the 5' RACE reads; one entry per CDR3 protein. The data show under 750,000 distinct CDR3 sequences, under 55% seen once. The sample comprised blood. The origin of the receptors is an elderly man in good health. Each CDR3 is given with its conserved first and last residue. D genes are given only for firm matches. Size tells how often a clone was seen (once, few, many) or the class of an expanded clone, and some rows leave it out.

TRBJ2-7 TRBV6-2/TRBV6-3 few TRBD2 TGTGCCAGCTTTCCCGGGACTAGCGGCGTTTACGAGCAGTACTTC CASFPGTSGVYEQYF
TRBJ1-5 TRBV6-6 many TRBD1 TGTGCCAGCAGTCCAGGGGGCTGGCAGCCCCAGCATTTT CASSPGGWQPQHF
TRBJ2-2 TRBV3-1 - - TGTGCCAGCAGCCAAGGATTCGGCCAGGGGAAGGACACCGGGGAGCTGTTTTTT CASSQGFGQGKDTGELFF
TRBJ2-5 TRBV20-1 - TRBD2 TGCAGTGCTAGGGATCCCGGGACTAGCGGGAGGGCCATTGAGCAGTACTTC CSARDPGTSGRAIEQYF
TRBJ2-1 TRBV2 few TRBD2 TGTGCCAGCAGCTTAGCGGGAGGGCCTAACTATGAGCAGTTCTTC CASSLAGGPNYEQFF
TRBJ2-1 TRBV12-3/TRBV12-4 few TRBD2 TGTGCCAGCAATCCTGGCGGGGGGGCAGACAATGAGCAGTTCTTC CASNPGGGADNEQFF
TRBJ1-6 TRBV6-6 few - TGTGCCAGCAGTGCCCCAGGGAGCTCCTATAATTCACCCCTCCACTTT CASSAPGSSYNSPLHF
TRBJ2-1 TRBV5-1 - - TGCGCCAGCAGCTTGGGGGATATGGGGGCTTACTACAATGAGCAGTTCTTC CASSLGDMGAYYNEQFF
TRBJ2-7 TRBV4-3 - TRBD1 TGCGCCAGCAGCCACCTACAGGGGGCTCACTACGAGCAGTACTTC CASSHLQGAHYEQYF
TRBJ2-1 TRBV5-1 - - TGCGCCAGCAGCCCCGAGGGAGCCGGCTACAATGAGCAGTTCTTC CASSPEGAGYNEQFF
TRBJ2-7 TRBV20-1 - TRBD2 TGCAGTGCTAGAGATACTAGCGGCAATGAGCAGTACTTC CSARDTSGNEQYF
TRBJ1-1 TRBV3-1 - - TGTGCCAGCAGCCAAGATTCGGGCAGGAGCCTGAACACTGAAGCTTTCTTT CASSQDSGRSLNTEAFF
TRBJ2-5 TRBV7-2 - - TGTGCCAGCAGCCCGGCGGGATGGGAAGAGACCCAGTACTTC CASSPAGWEETQYF
TRBJ2-5 TRBV7-7 - TRBD1 TGTGCTAGCAGCTTAGGGACAGGGTATGAGACCCAGTACTTC CASSLGTGYETQYF
TRBJ2-5 TRBV7-2 - - TGTGCCAGCAGCTTAGCGGGGGGGCCAGGACAAGAGACCCAGTACTTC CASSLAGGPGQETQYF
TRBJ2-7 TRBV19 once TRBD2 TGTGCCAGTAGTCAGAACGGGGGGACCTACGAGCAGTACTTC CASSQNGGTYEQYF
TRBJ2-3 TRBV12-3/TRBV12-4 - - TGTGCCAGCAGTTTGGGTGGGAGTAGTTCCACAGATACGCAGTATTTT CASSLGGSSSTDTQYF
TRBJ2-5 TRBV7-2 few - TGTGCCAGCAGCCCGAGACCCATGAGGGGAGAGACCCAGTACTTC CASSPRPMRGETQYF
TRBJ2-3 TRBV9 few TRBD2 TGTGCCAGCAGCGTCTTAGCGGGGGACACAGATACGCAGTATTTT CASSVLAGDTDTQYF
TRBJ2-3 TRBV7-8 - - TGTGCCAGCAGCTTAGCGCGAGGCGGGGTGGGCACAGATACGCAGTATTTT CASSLARGGVGTDTQYF
TRBJ2-1 TRBV6-2/TRBV6-3 few - TGTGCCAGCAGTTACTCGAAGGGTAGCGGTTCCTACAATGAGCAGTTCTTC CASSYSKGSGSYNEQFF
TRBJ2-7 TRBV18 - TRBD1 TGTGCCAGCTCACCGAGACAGGGGCCCTCCTACGAGCAGTACTTC CASSPRQGPSYEQYF
TRBJ2-1 TRBV6-2/TRBV6-3 - TRBD1 TGTGCCAGCCTTAGGGACAGGTACAATGAGCAGTTCTTC CASLRDRYNEQFF
TRBJ1-5 TRBV9 few - TGTGCCAGCAGCGCGGGGCCTTCTAATCAGCCCCAGCATTTT CASSAGPSNQPQHF
TRBJ2-1 TRBV4-1 many TRBD1 TGCGCCAGCAGCCGGATGACAGGGGGCGGTGAGCAGTTCTTC CASSRMTGGGEQFF
TRBJ2-1 TRBV20-1 - - TGCAGTGCTAGCGTTGGCGGGTATGAGCAGTTCTTC CSASVGGYEQFF
TRBJ1-2 TRBV9 - - TGTGCCAGCAGCACGGGAGGGCACGGTGGCTACACCTTC CASSTGGHGGYTF
TRBJ2-5 TRBV6-6 few - TGTGCCAGCAGTTACGTTAGGGGCGACAAGCAGTACTTC CASSYVRGDKQYF